What follows are 6 T cell receptor beta chains derived from one specimen sequenced in a study of OX40 agonist ivuxolimab in advanced cancers. Profiling relied on immunoSEQ multiplex PCR, and the TCRdb table lists in-frame clones only, not all of them. The sample shows tens of thousands of clones, 80% to 90% of them seen only once. The specimen was CD4+ or CD8+ T cells sorted from blood, collected in a trial of the OX40 agonist ivuxolimab. These receptors came from an adult with an advanced solid tumor such as melanoma, head and neck, liver or kidney cancer.

J is TRBJ1-1 and V is TRBV2; D unclear. The length of the CDR3 is 14 residues. V was pared by 7 bases and J by 4 bases, with 16 bases between. Germline loops: CDR1 SNHLY, CDR2 FYNNEI. CDR3 loop: CASIGRVGGTEAFF. DNA of the CDR3: TGTGCCAGCATAGGGAGGGTCGGCGGCACTGAAGCTTTCTTT.

This rearrangement joins TRBV5-4 to TRBJ1-6; no definite D call. In germline, CDR1 is SGHNT, CDR2 YYREEE (reference sequence). The CDR3 extends over 14 amino acids. Trimming left V 3 bases short and J 8 bases short, with 12 bases between. The CDR3 is CASSSPGDHSPLHF. The CDR3 DNA reads as TGTGCCAGCAGCTCACCGGGAGACCATTCACCCCTCCACTTT.

The CDR3 loop reads CASKDRGISYEQYF. As DNA, the CDR3 is TGTGCCAGCAAGGACAGGGGGATCTCCTACGAGCAGTACTTC. This chain connects TRBV18 to TRBJ2-5; 10 bases align to TRBD1. With the DNA end fitting TRBJ2-7 better, the J assignment may be wrong. CDR3 length: 14 amino acids. Germline loops: CDR1 KGHSH, CDR2 LQKENI.

Notes on this clone: The junction departs from the called germline gene at one end, perhaps through a read error. V usage is TRBV5-8 and J usage is TRBJ1-2; possible D gene TRBD1, 5 bases. This CDR3 region has 12 residues. Germline loops: CDR1 SGHTS, CDR2 YDEGEE. The CDR3 region has the DNA TGCGCCAGCAGCTCGACAGTCTATGGCTACACCTTC. Its translation is CASSSTVYGYTF.

The rearrangement uses TRBV27 and TRBJ2-1, with a possible D match to TRBD2 (5 bases). Trimming removed 5 bases from V and 9 bases from J, with 32 bases in between. The CDR3 loop spans 19 amino acids. CDR1 is MNHEY and CDR2 is SMNVEV in the germline V gene (reference sequence). DNA of the CDR3: TGTGCCAGCAGTCCGTCAACTCTCCGTTTCACCGGGGAAAGCGGTGAGCAGTTCTTC. The encoded protein is CASSPSTLRFTGESGEQFF.

The genes are TRBV13 and TRBJ2-5; no clear D. From germline, CDR1 is PRHDT and CDR2 FYEKMQ (reference sequence). Trimming took off 6 bases at V and 9 bases at J, with 26 bases between the two ends. The CDR3 covers 16 residues. CDR3 sequence: CASSDFQSGRGGSQYF. In nucleotides, the CDR3 is TGTGCCAGCAGTGATTTCCAGTCTGGTCGTGGTGGGTCCCAGTACTTC. The full variable domain, rest sourced from reference TRBV13 and TRBJ2-5, is AAGVIQSPRHLIKEKRETATLKCYPIPRHDTVYWYQQGPGQDPQFLISFYEKMQSDKGSIPDRFSAQQFSDYHSELNMSSLELGDSALYFCASSDFQSGRGGSQYFGPGTRLLVL.